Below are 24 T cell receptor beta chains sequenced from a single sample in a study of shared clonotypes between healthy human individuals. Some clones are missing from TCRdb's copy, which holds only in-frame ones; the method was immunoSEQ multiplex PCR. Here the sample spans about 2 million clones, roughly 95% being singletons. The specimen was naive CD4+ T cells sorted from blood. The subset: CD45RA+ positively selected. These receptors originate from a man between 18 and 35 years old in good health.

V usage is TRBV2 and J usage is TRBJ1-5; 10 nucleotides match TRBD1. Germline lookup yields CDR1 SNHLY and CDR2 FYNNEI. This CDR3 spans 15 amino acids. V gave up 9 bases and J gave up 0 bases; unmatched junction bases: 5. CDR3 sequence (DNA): TGTGCCAGTAGGGACAGGGGATATAGCAATCAGCCCCAGCATTTT. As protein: CASRDRGYSNQPQHF.

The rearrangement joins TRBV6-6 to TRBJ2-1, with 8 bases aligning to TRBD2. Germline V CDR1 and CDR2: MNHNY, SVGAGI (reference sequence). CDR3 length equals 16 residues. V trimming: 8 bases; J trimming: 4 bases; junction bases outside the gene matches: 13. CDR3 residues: CASQGPSSGTYNEQFF. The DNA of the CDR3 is TGTGCCAGCCAGGGCCCGAGTAGCGGGACTTACAATGAGCAGTTCTTC.

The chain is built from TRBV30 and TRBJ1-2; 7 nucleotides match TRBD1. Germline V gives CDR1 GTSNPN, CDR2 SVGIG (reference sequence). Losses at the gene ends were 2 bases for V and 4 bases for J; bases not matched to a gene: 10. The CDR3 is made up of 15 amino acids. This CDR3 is CAWSSPNRGSYGYTF. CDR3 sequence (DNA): TGTGCCTGGAGTTCCCCCAACAGGGGAAGCTATGGCTACACCTTC.

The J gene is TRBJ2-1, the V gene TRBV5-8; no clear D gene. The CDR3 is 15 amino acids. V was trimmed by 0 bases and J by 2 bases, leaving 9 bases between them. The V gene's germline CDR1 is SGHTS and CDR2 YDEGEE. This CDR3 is CASSLEQWAYNEQFF. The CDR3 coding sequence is TGTGCCAGCAGCTTGGAACAGTGGGCCTACAATGAGCAGTTCTTC.

The CDR3 region is CASSLIGVRELDKNIQYF. The DNA for the CDR3 is TGTGCCAGCAGTTTGATAGGGGTTAGGGAGCTTGACAAAAACATTCAGTACTTC. The J gene is TRBJ2-4, the V gene TRBV27; tentatively, D is TRBD1 or TRBD2 (5 bases each). The CDR3 extends over 18 amino acids. The germline V gene encodes CDR1 MNHEY and CDR2 SMNVEV (reference sequence). Trimming stripped 3 bases from V and 3 bases from J, with 21 bases between.

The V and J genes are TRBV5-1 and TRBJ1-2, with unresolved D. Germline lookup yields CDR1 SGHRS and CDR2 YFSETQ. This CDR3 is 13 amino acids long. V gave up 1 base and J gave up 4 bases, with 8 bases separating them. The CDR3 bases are TGCGCCAGCAGCTTGACGGAGCCCTATGGCTACACCTTC. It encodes CASSLTEPYGYTF.

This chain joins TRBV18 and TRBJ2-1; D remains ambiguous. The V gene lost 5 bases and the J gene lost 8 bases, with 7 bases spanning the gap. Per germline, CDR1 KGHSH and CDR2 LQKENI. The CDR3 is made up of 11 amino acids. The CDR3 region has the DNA TGTGCCAGCTCATTTTACGATGAGCAGTTCTTC. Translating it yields CASSFYDEQFF.

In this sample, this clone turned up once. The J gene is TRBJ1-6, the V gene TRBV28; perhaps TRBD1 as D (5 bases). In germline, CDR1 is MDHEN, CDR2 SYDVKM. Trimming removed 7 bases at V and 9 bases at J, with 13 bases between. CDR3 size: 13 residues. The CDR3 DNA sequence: TGTGCCAGCATGCGGGACCCGGGTTCACCCCTCCACTTT. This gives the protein CASMRDPGSPLHF. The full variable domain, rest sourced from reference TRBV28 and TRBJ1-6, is DVKVTQSSRYLVKRTGEKVFLECVQDMDHENMFWYRQDPGLGLRLIYFSYDVKMKEKGDIPEGYSVSREKKERFSLILESASTNQTSMYLCASMRDPGSPLHFGNGTRLTVT.

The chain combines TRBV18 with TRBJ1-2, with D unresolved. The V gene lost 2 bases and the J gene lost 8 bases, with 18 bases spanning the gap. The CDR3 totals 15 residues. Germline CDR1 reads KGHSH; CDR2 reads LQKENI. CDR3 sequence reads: CASSPGTQSGSGYTF. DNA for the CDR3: TGTGCCAGCTCACCAGGAACTCAAAGCGGGAGCGGCTACACCTTC.

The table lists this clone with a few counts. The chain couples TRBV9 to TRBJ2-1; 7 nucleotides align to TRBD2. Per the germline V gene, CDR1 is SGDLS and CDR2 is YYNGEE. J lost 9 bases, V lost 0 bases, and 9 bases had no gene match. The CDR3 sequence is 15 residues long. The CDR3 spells CASSVVGGGIGEQFF. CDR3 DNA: TGTGCCAGCAGCGTAGTGGGGGGAGGGATTGGTGAGCAGTTCTTC.

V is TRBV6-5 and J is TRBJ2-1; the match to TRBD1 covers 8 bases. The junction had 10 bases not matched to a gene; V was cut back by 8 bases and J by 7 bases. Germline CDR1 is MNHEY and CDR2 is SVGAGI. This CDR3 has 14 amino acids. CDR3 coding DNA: TGTGCCAGCTCCAGGGGGGACAGGTCAAATGAGCAGTTCTTC. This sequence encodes CASSRGDRSNEQFF.

This chain's CDR3 is CASRVGGSGNTIYF. The DNA for the CDR3 is TGTGCCAGCAGAGTAGGGGGATCTGGAAACACCATATATTTT. V and J are TRBV6-5 and TRBJ1-3; tentative D call: TRBD1 (6 bases). V was cut by 6 bases and J by 1 base, with 10 bases left in between. The CDR3 length is 14 residues. CDR1 MNHEY and CDR2 SVGAGI come from the germline V gene.

The CDR3 DNA follows: TGTGCCAGCTGGATGCTGGGTAGGAACACTGAAGCTTTCTTT. Residues: CASWMLGRNTEAFF. V usage is TRBV19 and J usage is TRBJ1-1; D is uncertain. This CDR3 contains 14 residues. The V gene's germline CDR1 is LNHDA and CDR2 SQIVND (reference sequence). V was shortened by 9 bases and J by 1 base, with 15 bases between the two germline ends.

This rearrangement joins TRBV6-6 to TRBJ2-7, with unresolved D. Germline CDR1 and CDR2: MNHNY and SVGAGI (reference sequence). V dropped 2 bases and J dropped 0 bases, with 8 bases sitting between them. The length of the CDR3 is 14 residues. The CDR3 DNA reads TGTGCCAGCAGTTACGAGGTAACCTCCTACGAGCAGTACTTC. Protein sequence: CASSYEVTSYEQYF.

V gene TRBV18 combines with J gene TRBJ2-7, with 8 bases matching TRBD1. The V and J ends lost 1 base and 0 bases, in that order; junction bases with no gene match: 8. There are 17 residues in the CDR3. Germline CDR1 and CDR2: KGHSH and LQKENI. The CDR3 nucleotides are TGTGCCAGCTCACCACAAGCGGACAGGGATAGCTCCTACGAGCAGTACTTC. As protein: CASSPQADRDSSYEQYF.

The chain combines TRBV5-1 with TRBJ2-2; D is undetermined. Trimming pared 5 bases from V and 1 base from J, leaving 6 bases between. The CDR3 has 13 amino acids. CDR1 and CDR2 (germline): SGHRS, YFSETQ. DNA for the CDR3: TGCGCCAGCAGAGGAGTGAACACCGGGGAGCTGTTTTTT. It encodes CASRGVNTGELFF.

CDR3: CAWRKNVVGRANTEAFF. CDR3 coding DNA: TGTGCCTGGAGGAAAAACGTGGTAGGCAGGGCGAACACTGAAGCTTTCTTT. The chain joins TRBV30 to TRBJ1-1, with D possibly matching TRBD1 (5 bases). The CDR3 is 17 amino acids. Trimming cost V 3 bases and J 1 base, with 21 bases left between them. Germline V CDR1 and CDR2: GTSNPN, SVGIG (reference sequence).

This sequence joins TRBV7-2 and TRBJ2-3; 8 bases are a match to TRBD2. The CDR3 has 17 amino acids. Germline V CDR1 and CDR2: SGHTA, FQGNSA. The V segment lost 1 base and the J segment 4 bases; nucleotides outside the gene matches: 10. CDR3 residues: CASSLGVAGFSADTQYF. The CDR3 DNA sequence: TGTGCCAGCAGCTTAGGGGTAGCGGGGTTTAGCGCAGATACGCAGTATTTT.

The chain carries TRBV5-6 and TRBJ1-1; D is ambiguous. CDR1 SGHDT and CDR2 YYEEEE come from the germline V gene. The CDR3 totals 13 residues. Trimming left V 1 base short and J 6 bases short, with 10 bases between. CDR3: CASSLRYGSEAFF. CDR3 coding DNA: TGTGCCAGCAGCTTGAGATATGGTTCTGAAGCTTTCTTT.

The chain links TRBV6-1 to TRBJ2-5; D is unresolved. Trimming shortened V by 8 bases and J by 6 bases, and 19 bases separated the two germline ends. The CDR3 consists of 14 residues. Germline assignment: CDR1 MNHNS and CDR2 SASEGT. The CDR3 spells CASLDAVNGKTQYF. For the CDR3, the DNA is TGTGCCAGCTTAGATGCAGTGAATGGGAAGACCCAGTACTTC.

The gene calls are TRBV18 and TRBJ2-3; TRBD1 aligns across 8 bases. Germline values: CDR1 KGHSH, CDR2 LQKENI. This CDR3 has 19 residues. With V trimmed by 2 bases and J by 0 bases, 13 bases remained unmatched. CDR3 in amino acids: CASSPTGTGANPSTDTQYF. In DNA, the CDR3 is TGTGCCAGCTCACCAACGGGGACAGGAGCTAACCCTAGCACAGATACGCAGTATTTT.

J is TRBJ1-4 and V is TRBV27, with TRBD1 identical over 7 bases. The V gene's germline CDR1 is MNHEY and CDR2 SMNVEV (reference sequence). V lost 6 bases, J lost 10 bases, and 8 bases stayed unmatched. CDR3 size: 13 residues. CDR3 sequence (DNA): TGTGCCAGCAGGAGGGGGCTGGTCGGAAAACTGTTTTTT. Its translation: CASRRGLVGKLFF.

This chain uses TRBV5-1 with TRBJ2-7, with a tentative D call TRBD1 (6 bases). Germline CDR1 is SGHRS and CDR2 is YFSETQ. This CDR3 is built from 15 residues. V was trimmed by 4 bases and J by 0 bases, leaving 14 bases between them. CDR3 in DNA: TGCGCCAGCAGCGCAACAGGGTTCTTCTCCTACGAGCAGTACTTC. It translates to CASSATGFFSYEQYF. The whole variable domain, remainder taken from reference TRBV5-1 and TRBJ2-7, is KAGVTQTPRYLIKTRGQQVTLSCSPISGHRSVSWYQQTPGQGLQFLFEYFSETQRNKGNFPGRFSGRQFSNSRSEMNVSTLELGDSALYLCASSATGFFSYEQYFGPGTRLTVT.

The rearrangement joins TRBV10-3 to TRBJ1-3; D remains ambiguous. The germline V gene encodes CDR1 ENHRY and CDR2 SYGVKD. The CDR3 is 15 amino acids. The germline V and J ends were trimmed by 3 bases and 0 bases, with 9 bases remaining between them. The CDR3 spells CAISEQLISGNTIYF. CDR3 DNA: TGTGCCATCAGTGAACAACTTATCTCTGGAAACACCATATATTTT.